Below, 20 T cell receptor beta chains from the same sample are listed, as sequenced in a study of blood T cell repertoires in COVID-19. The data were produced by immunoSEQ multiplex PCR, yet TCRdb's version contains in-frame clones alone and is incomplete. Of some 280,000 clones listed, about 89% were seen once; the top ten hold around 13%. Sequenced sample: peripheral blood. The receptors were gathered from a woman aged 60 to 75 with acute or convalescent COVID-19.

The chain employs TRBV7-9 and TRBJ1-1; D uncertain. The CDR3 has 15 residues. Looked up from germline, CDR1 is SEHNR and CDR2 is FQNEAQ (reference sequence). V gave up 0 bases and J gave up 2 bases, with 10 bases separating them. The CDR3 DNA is TGTGCCAGCAGCTTAGCGCAAGGAGTAAACACTGAAGCTTTCTTT. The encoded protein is CASSLAQGVNTEAFF.

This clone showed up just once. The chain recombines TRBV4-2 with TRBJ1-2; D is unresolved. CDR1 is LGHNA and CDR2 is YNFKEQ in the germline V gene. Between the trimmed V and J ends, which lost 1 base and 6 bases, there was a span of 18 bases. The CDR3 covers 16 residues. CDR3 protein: CASSQAPEDSRDGYTF. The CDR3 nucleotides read TGTGCCAGCAGCCAAGCTCCAGAGGACTCCCGGGATGGCTACACCTTC.

The CDR3 reads CASSRGRGNSNQPQHF. The CDR3 region has the DNA TGTGCCAGTAGTCGAGGGAGGGGAAATAGCAATCAGCCCCAGCATTTT. The chain recombines TRBV19 with TRBJ1-5, with D perhaps TRBD1 (5 bases). V was pared by 5 bases and J by 0 bases, with 14 bases between. Germline-derived CDR1 and CDR2 are LNHDA and SQIVND (reference sequence). The CDR3 sequence is 16 residues long.

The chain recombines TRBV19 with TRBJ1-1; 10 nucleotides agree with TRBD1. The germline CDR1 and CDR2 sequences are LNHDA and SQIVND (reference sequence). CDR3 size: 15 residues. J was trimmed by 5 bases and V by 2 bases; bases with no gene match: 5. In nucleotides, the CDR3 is TGTGCCAGTAGTATACGGGCGGACAGGGGGACTGAAGCTTTCTTT. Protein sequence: CASSIRADRGTEAFF. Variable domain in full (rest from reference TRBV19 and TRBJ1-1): DGGITQSPKYLFRKEGQNVTLSCEQNLNHDAMYWYRQDPGQGLRLIYYSQIVNDFQKGDIAEGYSVSREKKESFPLTVTSAQKNPTAFYLCASSIRADRGTEAFFGQGTRLTVV.

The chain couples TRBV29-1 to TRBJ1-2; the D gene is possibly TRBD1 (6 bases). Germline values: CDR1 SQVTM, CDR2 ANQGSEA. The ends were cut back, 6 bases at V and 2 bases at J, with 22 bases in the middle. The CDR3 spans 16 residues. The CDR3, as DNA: TGCAGCGTCGCCGGGGGGCGGAATCCGGGGAACTATGGCTACACCTTC. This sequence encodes CSVAGGRNPGNYGYTF.

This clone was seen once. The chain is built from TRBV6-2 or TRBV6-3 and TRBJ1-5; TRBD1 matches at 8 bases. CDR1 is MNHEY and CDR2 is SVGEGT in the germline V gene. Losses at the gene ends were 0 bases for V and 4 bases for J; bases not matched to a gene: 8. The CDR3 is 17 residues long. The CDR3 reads CASSYSPGGFWNQPQHF. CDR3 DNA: TGTGCCAGCAGTTACTCTCCAGGGGGCTTTTGGAATCAGCCCCAGCATTTT.

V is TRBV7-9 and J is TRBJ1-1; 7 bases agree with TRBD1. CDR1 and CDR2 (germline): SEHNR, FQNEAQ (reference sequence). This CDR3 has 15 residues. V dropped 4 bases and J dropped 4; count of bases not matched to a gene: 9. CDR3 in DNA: TGTGCCAGCAGCTCAGGGGGGTGGGAGAGCACTGAAGCTTTCTTT. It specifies CASSSGGWESTEAFF.

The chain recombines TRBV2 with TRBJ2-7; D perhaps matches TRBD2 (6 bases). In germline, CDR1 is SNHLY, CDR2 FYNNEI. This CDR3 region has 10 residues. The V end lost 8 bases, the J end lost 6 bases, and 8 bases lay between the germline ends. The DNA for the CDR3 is TGTGCCAGCGGAGGGGCCGAGCAGTACTTC. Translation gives CASGGAEQYF. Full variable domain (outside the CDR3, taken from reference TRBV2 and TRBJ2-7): EPEVTQTPSHQVTQMGQEVILRCVPISNHLYFYWYRQILGQKVEFLVSFYNNEISEKSEIFDDQFSVERPDGSNFTLKIRSTKLEDSAMYFCASGGAEQYFGPGTRLTVT.

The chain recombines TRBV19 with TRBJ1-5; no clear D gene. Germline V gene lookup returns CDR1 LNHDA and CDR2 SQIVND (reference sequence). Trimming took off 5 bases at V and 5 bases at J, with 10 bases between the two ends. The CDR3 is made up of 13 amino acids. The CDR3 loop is CASSSFGDQPQHF. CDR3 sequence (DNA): TGTGCCAGTAGTTCTTTTGGAGATCAGCCCCAGCATTTT.

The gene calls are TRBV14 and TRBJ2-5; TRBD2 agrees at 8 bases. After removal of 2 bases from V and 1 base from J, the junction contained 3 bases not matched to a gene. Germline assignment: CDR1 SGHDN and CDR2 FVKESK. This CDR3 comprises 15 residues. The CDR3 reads CASSQRAGGQETQYF. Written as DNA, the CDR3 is TGTGCCAGCAGCCAACGGGCGGGAGGCCAAGAGACCCAGTACTTC. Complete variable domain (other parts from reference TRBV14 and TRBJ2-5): EAGVTQFPSHSVIEKGQTVTLRCDPISGHDNLYWYRRVMGKEIKFLLHFVKESKQDESGMPNNRFLAERTGGTYSTLKVQPAELEDSGVYFCASSQRAGGQETQYFGPGTRLLVL.

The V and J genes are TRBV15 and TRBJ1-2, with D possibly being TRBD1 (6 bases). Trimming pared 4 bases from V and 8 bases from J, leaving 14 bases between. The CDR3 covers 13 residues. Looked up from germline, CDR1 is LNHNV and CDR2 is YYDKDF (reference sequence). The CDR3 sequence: CATSKIGGLGYTF. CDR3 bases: TGTGCCACCAGCAAAATTGGGGGCTTGGGCTACACCTTC. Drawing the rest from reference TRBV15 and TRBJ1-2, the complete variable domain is DAMVIQNPRYQVTQFGKPVTLSCSQTLNHNVMYWYQQKSSQAPKLLFHYYDKDFNNEADTPDNFQSRRPNTSFCFLDIRSPGLGDTAMYLCATSKIGGLGYTFGSGTRLTVV.

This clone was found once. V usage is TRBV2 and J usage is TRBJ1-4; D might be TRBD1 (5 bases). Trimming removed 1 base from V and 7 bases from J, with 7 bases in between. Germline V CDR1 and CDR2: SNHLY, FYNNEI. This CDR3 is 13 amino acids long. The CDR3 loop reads CASSEEGAEKLFF. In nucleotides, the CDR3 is TGTGCCAGCAGTGAAGAAGGGGCTGAAAAACTGTTTTTT.

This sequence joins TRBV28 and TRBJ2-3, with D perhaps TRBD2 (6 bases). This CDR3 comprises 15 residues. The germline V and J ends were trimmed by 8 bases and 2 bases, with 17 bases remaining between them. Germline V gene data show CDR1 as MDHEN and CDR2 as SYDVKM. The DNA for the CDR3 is TGTGCCAGCGGAGACACGGGACTTTTCACAGATACGCAGTATTTT. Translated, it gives CASGDTGLFTDTQYF.

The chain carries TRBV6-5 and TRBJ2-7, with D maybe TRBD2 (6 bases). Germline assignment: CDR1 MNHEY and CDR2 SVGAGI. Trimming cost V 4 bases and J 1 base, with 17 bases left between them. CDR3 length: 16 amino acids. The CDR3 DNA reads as TGTGCCAGCAGTTTGTCTTGGGACTGGTCTTCCTACGAGCAGTACTTC. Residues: CASSLSWDWSSYEQYF.

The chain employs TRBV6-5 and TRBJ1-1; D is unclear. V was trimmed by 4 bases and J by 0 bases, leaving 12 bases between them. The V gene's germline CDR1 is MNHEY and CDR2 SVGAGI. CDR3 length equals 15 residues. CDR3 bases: TGTGCCAGCAGTTTGGTACCGCAGATGAACACTGAAGCTTTCTTT. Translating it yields CASSLVPQMNTEAFF.

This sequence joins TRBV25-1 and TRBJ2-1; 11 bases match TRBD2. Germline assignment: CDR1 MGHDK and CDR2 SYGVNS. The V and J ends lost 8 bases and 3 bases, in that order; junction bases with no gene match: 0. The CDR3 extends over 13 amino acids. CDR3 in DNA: TGTGCCAGCGGACTAGCGGGCTACAATGAGCAGTTCTTC. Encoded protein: CASGLAGYNEQFF.

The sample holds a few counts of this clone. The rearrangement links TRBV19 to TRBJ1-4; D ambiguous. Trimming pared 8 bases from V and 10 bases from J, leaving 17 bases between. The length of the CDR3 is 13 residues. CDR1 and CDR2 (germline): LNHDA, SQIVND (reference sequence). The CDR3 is CASSLEPHGKLFF. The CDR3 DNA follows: TGTGCCAGTTCGTTAGAACCTCATGGAAAACTGTTTTTT.

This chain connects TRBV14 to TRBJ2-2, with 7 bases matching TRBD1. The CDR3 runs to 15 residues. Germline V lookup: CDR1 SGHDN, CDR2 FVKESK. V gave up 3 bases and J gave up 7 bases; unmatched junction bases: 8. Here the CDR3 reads CASSHDGRGYGELFF. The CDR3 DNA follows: TGTGCCAGCAGCCACGACGGCAGGGGGTACGGGGAGCTGTTTTTT. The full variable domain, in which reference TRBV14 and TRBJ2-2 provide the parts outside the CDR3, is EAGVTQFPSHSVIEKGQTVTLRCDPISGHDNLYWYRRVMGKEIKFLLHFVKESKQDESGMPNNRFLAERTGGTYSTLKVQPAELEDSGVYFCASSHDGRGYGELFFGEGSRLTVL.

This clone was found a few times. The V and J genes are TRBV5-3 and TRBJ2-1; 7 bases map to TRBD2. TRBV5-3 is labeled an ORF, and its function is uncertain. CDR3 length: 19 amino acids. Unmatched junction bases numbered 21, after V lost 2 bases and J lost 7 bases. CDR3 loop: CARSFTIEGGSPLMNEQFF. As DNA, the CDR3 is TGTGCCAGAAGCTTTACAATTGAGGGCGGGAGCCCTTTAATGAATGAGCAGTTCTTC.

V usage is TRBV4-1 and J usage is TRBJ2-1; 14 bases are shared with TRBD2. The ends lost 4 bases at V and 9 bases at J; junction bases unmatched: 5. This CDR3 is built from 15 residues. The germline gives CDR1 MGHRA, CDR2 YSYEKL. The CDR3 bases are TGCGCCAGCAGCCCCGGACTAGCGGGGGGTATTGAGCAGTTCTTC. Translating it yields CASSPGLAGGIEQFF.